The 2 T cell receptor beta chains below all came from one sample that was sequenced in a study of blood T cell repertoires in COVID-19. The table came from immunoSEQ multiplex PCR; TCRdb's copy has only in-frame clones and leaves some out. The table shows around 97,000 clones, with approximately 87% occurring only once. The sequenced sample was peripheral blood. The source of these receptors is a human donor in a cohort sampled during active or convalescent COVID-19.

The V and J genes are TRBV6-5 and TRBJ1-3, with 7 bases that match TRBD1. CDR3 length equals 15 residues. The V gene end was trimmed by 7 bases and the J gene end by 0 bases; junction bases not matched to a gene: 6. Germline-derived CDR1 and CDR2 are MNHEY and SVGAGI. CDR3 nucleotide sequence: TGTGCCAGCACCCGTGACAGGGACTCTGGAAACACCATATATTTT. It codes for CASTRDRDSGNTIYF.

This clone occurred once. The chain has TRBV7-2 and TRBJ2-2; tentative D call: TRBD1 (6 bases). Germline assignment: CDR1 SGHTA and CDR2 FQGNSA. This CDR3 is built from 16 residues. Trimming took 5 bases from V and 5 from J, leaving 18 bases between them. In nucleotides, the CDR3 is TGTGCCAGCAGCCCATCGGCCAGGGGTGGAACCGGGGAGCTGTTTTTT. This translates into CASSPSARGGTGELFF. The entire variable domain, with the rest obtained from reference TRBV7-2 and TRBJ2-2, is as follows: GAGVSQSPSNKVTEKGKDVELRCDPISGHTALYWYRQSLGQGLEFLIYFQGNSAPDKSGLPSDRFSAERTGGSVSTLTIQRTQQEDSAVYLCASSPSARGGTGELFFGEGSRLTVL.